The clone carrying this T cell receptor beta chain was picked up a small number of times. Its antigen is unknown. TCRdb ran MiXCR on the reads and lists one entry per CDR3 protein. The sample yields some 270,000 distinct CDR3 sequences, less than 25% seen once. From germline, CDR1 is MNHEY and CDR2 SVGEGT. V was cut by 0 bases and J by 0 bases, with 15 bases left in between. The length of the CDR3 is 18 residues. The data were obtained in a study of T cell repertoires in cytomegalovirus infection. The overall study: Alongside well-studied HLA-B-restricted CMV epitopes, recently identified HLA-C-restricted CMV epitopes were also used. Public TCR beta signatures marked donors with CMV infection and the matching HLA.

Sample: cultured PBMCs, taken from culture after CMV antigen stimulation. This chain joins TRBV6-2 or TRBV6-3 and TRBJ2-1; D is possibly TRBD1 or TRBD2 (6 bases each). This clonotype originated in a human donor in good health (CMV status not recorded). Some clones in this sample may be carry-over from other donors' samples. CDR3 nucleotides: TGTGCCAGCAGTTACTCGGGGCTCCGGGGGCACTCCTACAATGAGCAGTTCTTC. Translating gives CASSYSGLRGHSYNEQFF.